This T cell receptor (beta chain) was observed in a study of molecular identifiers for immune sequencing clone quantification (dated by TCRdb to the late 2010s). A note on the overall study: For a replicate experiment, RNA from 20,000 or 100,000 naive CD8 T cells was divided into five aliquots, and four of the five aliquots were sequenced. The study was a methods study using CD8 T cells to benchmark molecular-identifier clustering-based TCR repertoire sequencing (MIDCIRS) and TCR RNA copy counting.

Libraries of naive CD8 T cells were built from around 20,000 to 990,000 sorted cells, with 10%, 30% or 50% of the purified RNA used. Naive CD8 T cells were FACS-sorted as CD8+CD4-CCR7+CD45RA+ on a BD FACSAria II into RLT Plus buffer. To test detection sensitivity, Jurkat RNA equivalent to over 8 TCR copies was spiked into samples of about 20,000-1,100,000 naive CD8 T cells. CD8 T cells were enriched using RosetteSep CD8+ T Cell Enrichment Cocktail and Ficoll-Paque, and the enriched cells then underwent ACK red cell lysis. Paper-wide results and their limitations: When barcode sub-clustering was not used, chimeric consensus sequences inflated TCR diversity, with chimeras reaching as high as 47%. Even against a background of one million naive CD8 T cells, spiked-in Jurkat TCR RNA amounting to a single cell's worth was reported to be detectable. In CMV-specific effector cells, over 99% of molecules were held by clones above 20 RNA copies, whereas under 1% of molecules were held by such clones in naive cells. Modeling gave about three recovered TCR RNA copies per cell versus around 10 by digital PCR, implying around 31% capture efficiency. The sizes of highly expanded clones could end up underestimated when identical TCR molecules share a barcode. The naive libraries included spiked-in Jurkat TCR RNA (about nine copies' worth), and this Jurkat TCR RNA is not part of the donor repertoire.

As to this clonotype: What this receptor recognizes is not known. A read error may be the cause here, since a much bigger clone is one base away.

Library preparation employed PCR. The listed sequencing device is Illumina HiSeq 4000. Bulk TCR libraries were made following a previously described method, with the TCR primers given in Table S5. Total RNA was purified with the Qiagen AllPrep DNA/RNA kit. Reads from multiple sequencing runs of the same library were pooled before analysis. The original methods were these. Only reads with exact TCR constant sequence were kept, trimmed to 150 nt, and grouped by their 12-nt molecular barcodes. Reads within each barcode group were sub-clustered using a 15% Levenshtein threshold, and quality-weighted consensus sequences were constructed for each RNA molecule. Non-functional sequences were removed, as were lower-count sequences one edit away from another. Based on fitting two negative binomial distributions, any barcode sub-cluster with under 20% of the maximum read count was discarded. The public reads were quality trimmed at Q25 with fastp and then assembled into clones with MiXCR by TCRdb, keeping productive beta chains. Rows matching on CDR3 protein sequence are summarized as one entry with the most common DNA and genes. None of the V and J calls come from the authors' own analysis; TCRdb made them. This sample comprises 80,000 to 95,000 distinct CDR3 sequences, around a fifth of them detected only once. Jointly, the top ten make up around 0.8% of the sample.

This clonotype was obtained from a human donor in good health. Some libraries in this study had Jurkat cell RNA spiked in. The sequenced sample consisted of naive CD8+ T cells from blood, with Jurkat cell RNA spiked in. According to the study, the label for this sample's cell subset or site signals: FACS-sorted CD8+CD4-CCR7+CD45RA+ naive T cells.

The base sequence is TGTGCCAGCAGGGACTCCGGGACTTCTAGTTCACCCCTCCACTTT. Its translation reads: CASRDSGTSSSPLHF. The V and J genes are TRBV4-2 and TRBJ1-6, and the D gene may be TRBD1, 5 bases matching. V loses 6 bases of germline sequence and J loses 9 bases, and the interval between the two ends is 18 bases. CDR1 and CDR2 were assigned from the germline V gene as LGHNA and YNFKEQ. The CDR3 sequence holds 15 residues, the cysteine and phenylalanine included. Here the CDR3 DNA is all that survives: 45 bases in frame from base 1.